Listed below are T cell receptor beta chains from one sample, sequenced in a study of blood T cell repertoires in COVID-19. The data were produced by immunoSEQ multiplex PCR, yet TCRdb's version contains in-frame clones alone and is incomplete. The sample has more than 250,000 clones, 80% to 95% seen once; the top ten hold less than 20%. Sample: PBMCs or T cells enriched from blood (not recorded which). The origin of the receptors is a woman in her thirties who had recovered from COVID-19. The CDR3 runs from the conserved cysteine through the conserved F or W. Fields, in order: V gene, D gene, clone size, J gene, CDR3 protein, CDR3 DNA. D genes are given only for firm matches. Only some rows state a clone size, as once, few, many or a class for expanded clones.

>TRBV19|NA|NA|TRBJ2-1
CASSFISEGVAYNEQFF
TGTGCCAGTAGTTTTATATCAGAGGGGGTTGCCTACAATGAGCAGTTCTTC
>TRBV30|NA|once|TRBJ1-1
CAWSVQGATEAFF
TGTGCCTGGAGTGTACAAGGAGCCACTGAAGCTTTCTTT
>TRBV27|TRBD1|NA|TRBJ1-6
CASSRGQGAVSPLHF
TGTGCCAGCAGTCGGGGACAGGGGGCCGTTTCACCCCTCCACTTT
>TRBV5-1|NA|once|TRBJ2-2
CASSLGADSSNTGELFF
TGCGCCAGCAGCTTGGGGGCAGACAGTTCGAACACCGGGGAGCTGTTTTTT
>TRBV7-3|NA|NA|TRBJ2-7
CASSYGSADEQYF
TGTGCCAGCAGCTACGGTAGCGCGGACGAGCAGTACTTC
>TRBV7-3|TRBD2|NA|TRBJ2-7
CASGGGTPPYEQYF
TGTGCCAGCGGGGGGGGGACCCCTCCCTACGAGCAGTACTTC
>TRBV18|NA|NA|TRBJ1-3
CASSLGSGNTIYF
TGTGCCAGCTCTCTCGGGTCTGGAAACACCATATATTTT
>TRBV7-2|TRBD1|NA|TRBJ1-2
CASSKRTGQGYGYTF
TGTGCCAGCAGCAAGCGGACAGGCCAGGGGTATGGCTACACCTTC
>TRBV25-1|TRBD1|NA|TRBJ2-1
CASSDLRGLDEQFF
TGTGCCAGCAGTGACCTGAGGGGGCTAGATGAGCAGTTCTTC
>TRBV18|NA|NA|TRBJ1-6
CASSFGNTYNSPLHF
TGTGCCAGCTCATTCGGGAATACGTATAATTCACCCCTCCACTTT
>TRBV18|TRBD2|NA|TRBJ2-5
CASSLYSGTSGSETQYF
TGTGCCAGCTCATTATATTCCGGGACTAGCGGGTCAGAGACCCAGTACTTC
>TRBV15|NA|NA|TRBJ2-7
CATSRDLPYEQYF
TGTGCCACCAGCAGAGATCTCCCCTACGAGCAGTACTTC
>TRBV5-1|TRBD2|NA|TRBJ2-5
CASSSTSGKETQYF
TGCGCCAGCAGCTCGACTAGCGGAAAAGAGACCCAGTACTTC
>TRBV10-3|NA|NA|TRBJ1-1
CATGAARDTEAFF
TGTGCCACCGGTGCGGCCAGGGATACTGAAGCTTTCTTT
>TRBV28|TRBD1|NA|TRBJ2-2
CASRRRTGYTGELFF
TGTGCCAGCAGACGCCGGACAGGGTACACCGGGGAGCTGTTTTTT
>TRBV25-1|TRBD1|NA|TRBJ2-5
CARARDRESETQYF
TGTGCCAGGGCCCGGGACAGGGAGTCAGAGACCCAGTACTTC
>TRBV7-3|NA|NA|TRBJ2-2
CASSLTGGQVTGELFF
TGTGCCAGCAGCTTAACGGGGGGGCAAGTCACCGGGGAGCTGTTTTTT
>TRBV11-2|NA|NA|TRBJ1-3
CASSLATSGGSGNTIYF
TGTGCCAGCAGCTTAGCGACCTCGGGGGGCTCTGGAAACACCATATATTTT
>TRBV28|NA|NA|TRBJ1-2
CASRIATANYGYTF
TGTGCCAGCAGAATTGCGACAGCTAACTATGGCTACACCTTC
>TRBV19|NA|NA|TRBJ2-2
CASSITRTGELFF
TGTGCCAGTAGTATCACACGTACCGGGGAGCTGTTTTTT
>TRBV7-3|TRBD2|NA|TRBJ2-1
CASSLTPLAGGGNEQFF
TGTGCCAGCAGCTTAACCCCTTTAGCGGGGGGGGGAAATGAGCAGTTCTTC
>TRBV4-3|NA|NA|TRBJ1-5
CASSQDPGRHQPQHF
TGCGCCAGCAGCCAAGATCCAGGGCGCCATCAGCCCCAGCATTTT
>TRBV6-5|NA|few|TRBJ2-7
CAVRGISYEQYF
TGTGCCGTCAGGGGCATTTCCTACGAGCAGTACTTC